One sample yielded the 25 T cell receptor beta chains listed below, sequenced in a study of response to subunit inactivated influenza vaccine. A single record per CDR3 protein comes from TCRdb applying MiXCR to the RT-PCR reads. The sample yields 800,000 to 1,000,000 distinct CDR3 sequences, over 20% seen once. The starting material was PBMCs from blood, obtained 5 days after vaccination. The receptor set was obtained from a man in his fifties or sixties who received an inactivated influenza vaccine.

The chain uses TRBV3-1 and TRBJ2-5; a possible D gene is TRBD1 (5 bases). Trimming took 3 bases from V and 5 from J, leaving 16 bases between them. The CDR3 consists of 15 residues. Germline-derived CDR1 and CDR2 are LGHDT and YNNKEL (reference sequence). The CDR3 bases are TGTGCCAGCAGCCAGATACAGGCAAACGGGGAGACCCAGTACTTC. As protein: CASSQIQANGETQYF.

The rearrangement uses TRBV12-3 or TRBV12-4 and TRBJ2-6; D not resolved. With 6 bases removed from V and 2 bases from J, the gap between germline ends came to 8 bases. CDR3 length: 14 amino acids. CDR3 sequence reads: CASRQSTGANVLTF. Written as DNA, the CDR3 is TGTGCCAGCAGACAGTCCACTGGGGCCAACGTCCTGACTTTC.

This clonotype was observed a few times. The chain joins TRBV10-3 to TRBJ2-7; unclear D gene. Germline V lookup: CDR1 ENHRY, CDR2 SYGVKD. The CDR3 covers 15 residues. V lost 4 bases, J lost 0 bases, and 13 bases lay in between. The CDR3 region is CAISGTSGSSYEQYF. The CDR3 nucleotides are TGTGCCATCAGTGGAACGTCAGGAAGCTCCTACGAGCAGTACTTC.

There are a few counts of this clonotype. The rearrangement joins TRBV4-3 to TRBJ2-7; 8 bases map to TRBD1. Trimming took 0 bases from V and 6 from J; bases not matched to a gene: 10. Germline V gives CDR1 LGHNA, CDR2 YSLEER. This CDR3 comprises 16 residues. The CDR3 here is CASSQDRGTGLSEQYF. Here the CDR3 DNA reads TGCGCCAGCAGCCAAGATCGCGGGACAGGCCTCAGCGAGCAGTACTTC.

At least ten counts were recorded for this clonotype. The rearrangement joins TRBV25-1 to TRBJ1-1, with D unresolved. Trimming took off 4 bases at V and 6 bases at J, with 12 bases between the two ends. The CDR3 has 13 amino acids. Germline V gene data show CDR1 as MGHDK and CDR2 as SYGVNS. In nucleotides, the CDR3 is TGTGCCAGCAGTGGCCACGGCCTCGCTGAAGCTTTCTTT. It translates to CASSGHGLAEAFF.

This clonotype appeared a few times. The chain recombines TRBV29-1 with TRBJ2-7, with D tentatively TRBD2 (6 bases). Trimming shortened V by 6 bases and J by 1 base, and 16 bases separated the two germline ends. CDR1 is SQVTM, CDR2 ANQGSEA, per germline. This CDR3 spans 14 amino acids. The CDR3 DNA reads as TGCAGCGTCGGGGGTCGGCAGGCTTCCTACGAGCAGTACTTC. It translates to CSVGGRQASYEQYF.

This clonotype was observed a handful of times. The chain joins TRBV24-1 to TRBJ2-2; TRBD1 agrees at 7 bases. CDR1 is KGHDR, CDR2 SFDVKD, per germline. J was trimmed by 9 bases and V by 6 bases; bases with no gene match: 6. The CDR3 extends over 13 amino acids. The chain's CDR3 is CATSPGGAWELFF. The CDR3 DNA sequence: TGTGCCACCAGTCCAGGGGGAGCCTGGGAGCTGTTTTTT.

This clonotype was seen more than once but under ten times. The rearrangement joins TRBV4-1 to TRBJ1-2; the D is unclear. The CDR3 has 14 residues. Germline lookup yields CDR1 MGHRA and CDR2 YSYEKL. V was shortened by 1 base and J by 7 bases, with 13 bases between the two germline ends. The CDR3 nucleotides read TGCGCCAGCAGCCAAGTACGCAAGCTCGGTGGCTACACCTTC. As protein: CASSQVRKLGGYTF.

This clonotype was seen at least ten times. CDR3 nucleotide sequence: TGTGCCATCAGGGACAGGGAGGATGAAAAACTGTTTTTT. This sequence encodes CAIRDREDEKLFF. V usage is TRBV10-3 and J usage is TRBJ1-4; 8 nucleotides match TRBD1. J lost 6 bases, V lost 6 bases, and 3 bases had no gene match. This CDR3 region has 13 residues. The V gene's germline CDR1 is ENHRY and CDR2 SYGVKD.

The sample holds a few counts of this clonotype. V gene TRBV20-1 combines with J gene TRBJ1-5; D unclear. The germline gives CDR1 DFQATT, CDR2 SNEGSKA (reference sequence). V dropped 4 bases and J dropped 4 bases, with 8 bases sitting between them. The CDR3 runs 12 residues. Here the CDR3 reads CSAKWENQPQHF. In DNA, the CDR3 is TGCAGTGCTAAGTGGGAGAATCAGCCCCAGCATTTT.

This clonotype was observed a few times. V and J are TRBV29-1 and TRBJ2-5, with 7 nucleotides matching TRBD1. The CDR3 runs 12 residues. Unmatched junction bases numbered 3, after V lost 5 bases and J lost 3 bases. CDR1 is SQVTM and CDR2 is ANQGSEA in the germline V gene. The CDR3 reads CSVNQGEETQYF. Here the CDR3 DNA reads TGCAGCGTTAATCAGGGGGAAGAGACCCAGTACTTC.

In its sample, this clonotype was seen once. An end of the junction differs from the germline gene, which may be a read error. The rearrangement links TRBV7-9 to TRBJ2-1, with 7 bases lining up with TRBD2. This CDR3 contains 14 residues. Germline CDR1 reads SEHNR; CDR2 reads FQNEAQ (reference sequence). In nucleotides, the CDR3 is TGTGACAGCAGAGAAATCGGGAGGCGCAATGAGCAGTTCTTC. Amino acids: CDSREIGRRNEQFF.

V gene TRBV12-3 or TRBV12-4 combines with J gene TRBJ2-1; possible D gene TRBD1, 6 bases. This CDR3 has 15 residues. Between the trimmed V and J ends, which lost 5 bases and 0 bases, there was a span of 11 bases. CDR3 nucleotide sequence: TGTGCCAGCAGTCGGACAGTCTTCTCCTACAATGAGCAGTTCTTC. Translating gives CASSRTVFSYNEQFF.

This chain joins TRBV20-1 and TRBJ2-5; 14 nucleotides agree with TRBD2. The CDR3 spans 16 residues. V was clipped by 1 base and J by 5 bases; unmatched bases: 6. Germline V gene lookup returns CDR1 DFQATT and CDR2 SNEGSKA (reference sequence). Here the CDR3 reads CSARAVGLAGVETQYF. DNA of the CDR3: TGCAGTGCTAGAGCTGTGGGACTAGCGGGGGTGGAGACCCAGTACTTC.

This clonotype was seen once. The V gene is TRBV2, the J gene TRBJ2-7, with D possibly matching TRBD1 (5 bases). V shed 7 bases and J shed 6 bases, with 16 bases lying between them. Germline CDR1 and CDR2: SNHLY and FYNNEI. CDR3 size: 13 residues. DNA of the CDR3: TGTGCCAGCAAAGACAGCCTGAGAGGCGAGCAGTACTTC. This translates into CASKDSLRGEQYF.

In its sample, this clonotype was seen a few times. This chain joins TRBV28 and TRBJ1-2, with TRBD1 identical over 8 bases. V lost 4 bases, J lost 8 bases, and 18 bases stayed unmatched. The length of the CDR3 is 17 residues. Germline V lookup: CDR1 MDHEN, CDR2 SYDVKM. The CDR3 reads CASSSIGQGNKLGGYTF. In nucleotides, the CDR3 is TGTGCCAGCAGTTCGATTGGACAGGGAAATAAACTAGGCGGCTACACCTTC.

A few counts support this clonotype. The chain employs TRBV12-3 or TRBV12-4 and TRBJ2-5; D perhaps matches TRBD1 (6 bases). The length of the CDR3 is 14 residues. V dropped 4 bases and J dropped 4 bases, with 13 bases sitting between them. The CDR3: CASSYTGTGETQYF. Here the CDR3 DNA reads TGTGCCAGCAGTTATACAGGGACGGGAGAGACCCAGTACTTC.

DNA for the CDR3: TGTGCCAGCAGTCGGGCTAGCGGGCGTATCTACGAGCAGTACTTC. This translates into CASSRASGRIYEQYF. The chain recombines TRBV6-2 or TRBV6-3 with TRBJ2-7; 8 bases line up with TRBD2. This CDR3 region has 15 residues. The germline CDR1 and CDR2 sequences are MNHEY and SVGEGT. The junction had 9 bases not matched to a gene; V was cut back by 5 bases and J by 3 bases.

This clonotype was picked up a small number of times. The rearrangement uses TRBV6-1 and TRBJ2-1, with 8 bases identical to TRBD2. The CDR3 is made up of 15 amino acids. Germline CDR1 is MNHNS and CDR2 is SASEGT. V was clipped by 8 bases and J by 2 bases; unmatched bases: 8. The CDR3 loop reads CASSGGRPPYNEQFF. CDR3 DNA: TGTGCCAGCTCAGGCGGGAGGCCCCCCTACAATGAGCAGTTCTTC.

The V and J genes are TRBV6-1 and TRBJ2-7; D call uncertain. V lost 1 base and J 2 bases, leaving 6 bases between the germline ends. This CDR3 is 13 amino acids long. Germline V gives CDR1 MNHNS, CDR2 SASEGT. The CDR3 DNA sequence: TGTGCCAGCAGTGAAGACAGTACCTACGAGCAGTACTTC. This codes for CASSEDSTYEQYF.

This sequence joins TRBV5-1 and TRBJ2-3, with D unclear. Between the trimmed V and J ends, which lost 9 bases and 3 bases, there was a span of 20 bases. The CDR3 runs to 15 residues. Per germline, CDR1 SGHRS and CDR2 YFSETQ. The CDR3, as DNA: TGCGCCACAGCAGTAACGGGCGATAGGACAGATACGCAGTATTTT. It yields the protein CATAVTGDRTDTQYF. Drawing the rest from reference TRBV5-1 and TRBJ2-3, the complete variable domain is KAGVTQTPRYLIKTRGQQVTLSCSPISGHRSVSWYQQTPGQGLQFLFEYFSETQRNKGNFPGRFSGRQFSNSRSEMNVSTLELGDSALYLCATAVTGDRTDTQYFGPGTRLTVL.

This clonotype was observed many times. The rearrangement joins TRBV7-9 to TRBJ2-5; TRBD1 agrees at 7 bases. The germline V gene has CDR1 SEHNR and CDR2 FQNEAQ (reference sequence). CDR3 size: 13 residues. The V gene end was trimmed by 4 bases and the J gene end by 5 bases; junction bases not matched to a gene: 4. The CDR3 sequence: CASSSQGQETQYF. The CDR3 nucleotides are TGTGCCAGCAGCTCTCAGGGACAGGAGACCCAGTACTTC.

The chain carries TRBV19 and TRBJ2-7, with D possibly TRBD1 on 5 matching bases. The CDR3 spans 13 residues. Germline CDR1 LNHDA, CDR2 SQIVND (reference sequence). Trimming took off 6 bases at V and 3 bases at J, with 12 bases between the two ends. CDR3: CASRPTGVYEQYF. CDR3 nucleotides: TGTGCCAGTAGACCTACAGGAGTCTACGAGCAGTACTTC.

This chain uses TRBV2 with TRBJ2-2; D is uncertain. The CDR3 spans 15 residues. Germline lookup yields CDR1 SNHLY and CDR2 FYNNEI. The V gene lost 6 bases and the J gene lost 2 bases, with 13 bases spanning the gap. The chain's CDR3 is CASSPRWGNTGELFF. As DNA, the CDR3 is TGTGCCAGCAGCCCCCGTTGGGGAAACACCGGGGAGCTGTTTTTT.

This chain connects TRBV6-1 to TRBJ1-2, with 7 bases identical to TRBD1. The CDR3 is made up of 17 amino acids. Germline V gene sequence: CDR1 MNHNS, CDR2 SASEGT. V lost 5 bases, J lost 3 bases, and 15 bases stayed unmatched. The chain's CDR3 is CASSNRTGTVSYYGYTF. CDR3 nucleotides: TGTGCCAGCAGTAATAGGACCGGGACAGTCTCTTACTATGGCTACACCTTC.